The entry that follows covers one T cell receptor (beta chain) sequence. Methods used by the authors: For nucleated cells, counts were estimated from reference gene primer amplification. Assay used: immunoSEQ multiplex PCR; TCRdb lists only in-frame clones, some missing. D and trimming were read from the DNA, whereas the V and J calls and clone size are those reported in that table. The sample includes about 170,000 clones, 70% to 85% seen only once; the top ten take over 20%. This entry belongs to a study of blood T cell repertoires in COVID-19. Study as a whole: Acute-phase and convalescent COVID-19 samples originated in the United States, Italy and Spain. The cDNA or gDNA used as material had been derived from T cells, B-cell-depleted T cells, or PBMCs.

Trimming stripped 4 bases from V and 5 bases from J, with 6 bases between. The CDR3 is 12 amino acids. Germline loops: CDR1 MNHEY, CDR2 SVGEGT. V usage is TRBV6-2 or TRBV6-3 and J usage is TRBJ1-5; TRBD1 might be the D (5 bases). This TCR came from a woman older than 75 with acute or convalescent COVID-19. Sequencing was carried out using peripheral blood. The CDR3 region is CASSFRDQPQHF. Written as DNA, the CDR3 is TGTGCCAGCAGTTTCAGGGATCAGCCCCAGCATTTT.